This T cell receptor (beta chain) was documented in a study of T cells in Graves' hyperthyroidism and ophthalmopathy. Amplification of TCR beta CDR3 regions used RNA as the template. Using the HTBI primer set, a first-round RT-PCR was run on the TCR CDR3. TCRdb reprocessed the multiplex PCR reads via MiXCR and lists one record per CDR3 protein. The sample consists of some 250,000 distinct CDR3 sequences, less than 15% of them appearing once. This clonotype was seen ten or more times. Material: blood. The clonotype originates from a woman in her 40s with Graves' hyperthyroidism that later progressed to Graves' ophthalmopathy.

Written as DNA, the CDR3 is TGCAGTGCTGATTTGACCAGCTCCTACGAGCAGTACTTC. It encodes CSADLTSSYEQYF. V usage is TRBV20-1 and J usage is TRBJ2-7; unclear D gene. This CDR3 contains 13 residues. V lost 5 bases and J 0 bases, leaving 11 bases between the germline ends. Germline CDR1 is DFQATT and CDR2 is SNEGSKA (reference sequence).